These 19 T cell receptor beta chains share one sample of origin, sequenced in a study of shared clonotypes between healthy human individuals. Clones were sequenced by immunoSEQ multiplex PCR, and TCRdb holds only the in-frame ones, with some missing. This table holds 660,000 or so clones, 90% to 97% found once. CD45RO-negative cells were positively selected for CCR7, leaving out terminally differentiated effector memory CD45RA+ cells. The sequencing sample was made of naive CD8+ T cells sorted from blood. The receptors here all came from a woman aged 25 to 39 in good health.

This chain joins TRBV28 and TRBJ2-1; 10 bases match TRBD2. Germline V gives CDR1 MDHEN, CDR2 SYDVKM. The CDR3 is 16 residues long. The trim removed 3 bases at V and 5 bases at J, leaving 7 bases unmatched. The CDR3 is CASSFILAGVNNEQFF. CDR3 nucleotides: TGTGCCAGCAGTTTCATTCTAGCGGGGGTTAACAATGAGCAGTTCTTC.

The chain employs TRBV2 and TRBJ1-5; tentatively, D is TRBD1 (6 bases). CDR3 size: 13 residues. V was clipped by 8 bases and J by 2 bases, with 10 bases between them. The germline V gene encodes CDR1 SNHLY and CDR2 FYNNEI. CDR3 DNA: TGTGCCAGCGGGGGCATGGGCAATCAGCCCCAGCATTTT. As protein: CASGGMGNQPQHF.

V gene TRBV29-1 combines with J gene TRBJ1-1; D perhaps matches TRBD1 (6 bases). From germline, CDR1 is SQVTM and CDR2 ANQGSEA. V was clipped by 5 bases and J by 0 bases, with 10 bases between them. This CDR3 region has 13 residues. The CDR3 loop is CSVHRVMNTEAFF. The DNA for the CDR3 is TGCAGCGTTCACAGGGTTATGAACACTGAAGCTTTCTTT.

CDR3 DNA: TGTGCCAGCAGCACCCGACAGACCTCTGGGGCCAACGTCCTGACTTTC. Its translation: CASSTRQTSGANVLTF. V and J are TRBV9 and TRBJ2-6; D is perhaps TRBD1 (5 bases). Deletions cut 4 bases from V and 0 bases from J, with 11 bases between. Germline V lookup: CDR1 SGDLS, CDR2 YYNGEE. The CDR3 totals 16 residues.

This rearrangement joins TRBV10-3 to TRBJ2-7; tentatively, D is TRBD2 (6 bases). CDR1 and CDR2 (germline): ENHRY, SYGVKD. The V end was cut by 7 bases, the J end by 3 bases, with 13 bases between. The CDR3 has 13 amino acids. CDR3 in DNA: TGTGCCATCAAGGAGGGGAAGGACTACGAGCAGTACTTC. Translating it yields CAIKEGKDYEQYF.

This chain links TRBV18 with TRBJ1-2; a weak D match, TRBD1 (5 bases). This CDR3 region has 14 residues. The germline gives CDR1 KGHSH, CDR2 LQKENI. V was shortened by 6 bases and J by 4 bases, with 15 bases between the two germline ends. The CDR3 here is CASSPRGASYGYTF. The DNA of the CDR3 is TGTGCCAGCTCCCCGAGGGGAGCCTCCTATGGCTACACCTTC. Together with reference TRBV18 and TRBJ1-2, the CDR3 gives the full variable domain: NAGVMQNPRHLVRRRGQEARLRCSPMKGHSHVYWYRQLPEEGLKFMVYLQKENIIDESGMPKERFSAEFPKEGPSILRIQQVVRGDSAAYFCASSPRGASYGYTFGSGTRLTVV.

This clone was seen a single time. The chain couples TRBV11-1 to TRBJ2-7, with TRBD2 matching over 11 bases. The CDR3 consists of 14 residues. Trimming took 6 bases from V and 3 from J; bases not matched to a gene: 4. CDR1 is SGHAT and CDR2 is FQDESV in the germline V gene (reference sequence). In nucleotides, the CDR3 is TGTGCCAGCAGTTCGGGACTAGCGGTCTACGAGCAGTACTTC. Amino acids: CASSSGLAVYEQYF. Full variable domain (missing parts from reference TRBV11-1 and TRBJ2-7): EAEVAQSPRYKITEKSQAVAFWCDPISGHATLYWYRQILGQGPELLVQFQDESVVDDSQLPKDRFSAERLKGVDSTLKIQPAELGDSAMYLCASSSGLAVYEQYFGPGTRLTVT.

The chain combines TRBV28 with TRBJ2-1; 7 nucleotides agree with TRBD1. Per the germline V gene, CDR1 is MDHEN and CDR2 is SYDVKM. J gave up 6 bases and V 5 bases, and 4 bases lay outside the gene matches. The CDR3 sequence is 13 residues long. The DNA for the CDR3 is TGTGCCAGCAGTCCCAACAGGGGCAATGAGCAGTTCTTC. This encodes CASSPNRGNEQFF.

The chain employs TRBV28 and TRBJ2-7, with D perhaps matching TRBD1 or TRBD2 (6 bases each). This CDR3 is built from 15 residues. The germline V gene encodes CDR1 MDHEN and CDR2 SYDVKM. Trimming stripped 5 bases from V and 9 bases from J, with 23 bases between. CDR3 sequence reads: CASSPSGALLSGQYF. CDR3 nucleotide sequence: TGTGCCAGCAGTCCCTCGGGGGCCCTTTTATCTGGGCAGTACTTC.

In this sample, this clone turned up once. V is TRBV5-4 and J is TRBJ1-2; the D is unclear. The CDR3 spans 13 residues. Looked up from germline, CDR1 is SGHNT and CDR2 is YYREEE (reference sequence). V was cut by 4 bases and J by 4 bases, with 11 bases left in between. This CDR3 is CASSPHEVYGYTF. The DNA of the CDR3 is TGTGCCAGCAGCCCGCACGAGGTCTATGGCTACACCTTC.

About this clone: The same CDR3 arises from other DNA sequences in this sample as well. The V and J genes are TRBV4-1 and TRBJ2-7; 8 bases align to TRBD2. After removal of 1 base from V and 5 bases from J, the junction contained 7 bases not matched to a gene. The CDR3 spans 15 residues. CDR1 is MGHRA and CDR2 is YSYEKL in the germline V gene. The CDR3 DNA follows: TGCGCCAGCAGCCAAGCGCTGGCGGGAGGCCACGAGCAGTACTTC. It is translated as CASSQALAGGHEQYF.

The chain employs TRBV28 and TRBJ2-2; TRBD2 might be the D (6 bases). Trimming took 7 bases from V and 1 from J, leaving 16 bases between them. The CDR3 has 16 amino acids. CDR1 and CDR2 (germline): MDHEN, SYDVKM. DNA for the CDR3: TGTGCCAGCACGCCCCGAGGGACTCAGAACACCGGGGAGCTGTTTTTT. Protein: CASTPRGTQNTGELFF. Based on the CDR3 plus reference TRBV28 and TRBJ2-2, the full variable domain is DVKVTQSSRYLVKRTGEKVFLECVQDMDHENMFWYRQDPGLGLRLIYFSYDVKMKEKGDIPEGYSVSREKKERFSLILESASTNQTSMYLCASTPRGTQNTGELFFGEGSRLTVL.

The rearrangement uses TRBV7-9 and TRBJ2-7, with D unresolved. The V gene's germline CDR1 is SEHNR and CDR2 FQNEAQ (reference sequence). The V end was cut by 8 bases, the J end by 5 bases, with 10 bases between. The CDR3 sequence is 11 residues long. The CDR3 region has the DNA TGTGCCAGCTCCTATTCGGACGAGCAGTACTTC. Encoded protein: CASSYSDEQYF.

This chain uses TRBV5-1 with TRBJ1-2, with 8 bases fitting TRBD1. Germline V gene sequence: CDR1 SGHRS, CDR2 YFSETQ. V dropped 0 bases and J dropped 6; count of bases not matched to a gene: 7. The CDR3 contains 15 residues. CDR3 region: CASSLVQGAVDGYTF. The CDR3 nucleotides are TGCGCCAGCAGCTTGGTTCAGGGGGCGGTCGATGGCTACACCTTC.

The chain recombines TRBV14 with TRBJ2-1, with 9 positions matching TRBD2. V gave up 1 base and J gave up 5 bases; unmatched junction bases: 0. Germline V gene lookup returns CDR1 SGHDN and CDR2 FVKESK. The CDR3 runs 14 residues. CDR3 region: CASSQGLADNEQFF. CDR3 in DNA: TGTGCCAGCAGCCAAGGACTAGCGGACAATGAGCAGTTCTTC.

About this clone: This sample includes further DNA sequences coding for the same CDR3. The chain couples TRBV7-9 to TRBJ2-7; tentatively, D is TRBD1 (6 bases). Per germline, CDR1 SEHNR and CDR2 FQNEAQ (reference sequence). The CDR3 extends over 13 amino acids. V dropped 5 bases and J dropped 2 bases, with 10 bases sitting between them. CDR3 loop: CASSLQGTYEQYF. Here the CDR3 DNA reads TGTGCCAGCAGCCTACAGGGCACCTACGAGCAGTACTTC.

The chain links TRBV27 to TRBJ1-4, with unresolved D. The germline V and J ends were trimmed by 6 bases and 0 bases, with 14 bases remaining between them. The length of the CDR3 is 16 residues. Germline V gene lookup returns CDR1 MNHEY and CDR2 SMNVEV (reference sequence). The CDR3, as DNA: TGTGCCAGCAGAACGAGTGCTGCTGCAACTAATGAAAAACTGTTTTTT. It translates to CASRTSAAATNEKLFF.

The CDR3 region is CASSKLGAHQPQHF. The CDR3 DNA reads as TGTGCCAGCAGCAAACTAGGGGCCCATCAGCCCCAGCATTTT. The chain couples TRBV21-1 to TRBJ1-5; TRBD1 reflects the table's D call only, with no check against the DNA. TRBV21-1 is marked as a pseudogene. CDR3 size: 14 residues.

This rearrangement joins TRBV7-9 to TRBJ2-5; D may be TRBD2 (6 bases). This CDR3 has 11 amino acids. Per germline, CDR1 SEHNR and CDR2 FQNEAQ (reference sequence). V lost 11 bases, J lost 4 bases, and 11 bases lay in between. Here the CDR3 reads CAAAEGETQYF. CDR3 DNA: TGTGCCGCGGCGGAGGGAGAGACCCAGTACTTC.